This T cell receptor (beta chain) came from a study of CD8 T cells in Susac syndrome. The CDR3 has 14 residues. Per germline, CDR1 SGHVS and CDR2 FQNEAQ. Trimming cost V 5 bases and J 3 bases, with 11 bases left between them. RNA was extracted with the RNeasy kit, and a quantity of about 0.45 to 1 ug was reverse transcribed using random hexamers. A multiplex approach, immunoSEQ multiplex PCR, amplified TCR beta CDR3 across 54 Vbeta and 13 Jbeta. TCRdb reprocessed the immunoSEQ multiplex PCR reads with MiXCR, giving one entry per CDR3 protein. Of about 300,000 distinct CDR3 sequences listed, just over 90% are singletons. From blood CD8+ and CD4+ T cells, TCR beta sequences were generated. TEMRA cells were enriched by FACS, while CD8+ and CD4+ T cells were obtained through a negative isolation that was performed magnetically.

The sequence was obtained from a human donor with multiple sclerosis. This rearrangement joins TRBV7-8 to TRBJ1-3, with D possibly being TRBD1 (6 bases). Sequenced: CD4+ T cells from PBMCs. The CDR3 sequence: CASSPRTDGNTIYF. DNA for the CDR3: TGTGCCAGCAGCCCCAGGACAGATGGAAACACCATATATTTT.